These T cell receptor beta chains were read from a single sample in a study of blood T cell repertoires in COVID-19. Assay: immunoSEQ multiplex PCR; the TCRdb copy retains only in-frame clones and omits some. The sample lists fewer than 200,000 clones; roughly 81% were seen once. The source material was peripheral blood. The receptors were gathered from a woman between 40 and 55 years old with COVID-19, enrolled during active disease. Both conserved end residues are part of each CDR3. D genes are given only for firm matches. For some rows the clone size is stated as once, few or many, or as a class when expanded; others skip it.

V gene	J gene	clone size	D gene	CDR3 DNA	CDR3 protein
TRBV11-1	TRBJ2-3	.	.	TGTGCCAGCAGCTTAGGGGCCCACAGCACAGATACGCAGTATTTT	CASSLGAHSTDTQYF
TRBV9	TRBJ2-7	.	TRBD2	TGTGCCAGCAGCGGCAGCGGGAGTGCTTACGAGCAGTACTTC	CASSGSGSAYEQYF
TRBV5-1	TRBJ2-1	.	.	TGCGCCAGCAGCCTGACAACTGACTCCTACAATGAGCAGTTCTTC	CASSLTTDSYNEQFF
TRBV6-2/TRBV6-3	TRBJ2-1	.	TRBD2	TGTGCCAGCAGTTACTCGCCTAGCGGGAGGTTCAATGAGCAGTTCTTC	CASSYSPSGRFNEQFF
TRBV13	TRBJ1-1	.	.	TGTGCCAGCAGCGAACCTCGAGGGTTTGATGAAGCTTTCTTT	CASSEPRGFDEAFF
TRBV2	TRBJ2-1	.	.	TGTGCCAGCAGTGAAGTGCAGACTACTTACAATGAGCAGTTCTTC	CASSEVQTTYNEQFF
TRBV11-1	TRBJ2-5	.	.	TGTGCCAGCAGCTTAGTGGCAGCCTCGGGGTTGGAGACCCAGTACTTC	CASSLVAASGLETQYF
TRBV27	TRBJ1-2	.	.	TGTGCCAGCAGTTTAACAGAAAACTATGGCTACACCTTC	CASSLTENYGYTF
TRBV9	TRBJ1-6	.	TRBD1	TGTGCCAGCAGCCCCTTGGACAGGCCTTTTGGGACCCTCCACTTT	CASSPLDRPFGTLHF
TRBV19	TRBJ1-5	once	.	TGTGCCAGTAGTCCGGGACATAGGCAGCCCCAGCATTTT	CASSPGHRQPQHF
TRBV4-2	TRBJ2-1	.	TRBD2	TGTGCCAGCAGCCAAGATTTAGCGGGCAATGAGCAGTTCTTC	CASSQDLAGNEQFF
TRBV9	TRBJ2-2	once	TRBD1	TGTGCCAGCAGCCGTACAGGGGCTCCCGGGGAGCTGTTTTTT	CASSRTGAPGELFF
TRBV28	TRBJ1-2	.	TRBD1	TGTGCCAGCAGTCTACAGGGGGCAGGTGGCTACACCTTC	CASSLQGAGGYTF
TRBV6-5	TRBJ1-5	.	.	TGTGCCAGCAGTACGACCCGGGGATCCAATCAGCCCCAGCATTTT	CASSTTRGSNQPQHF
TRBV7-3	TRBJ2-6	.	TRBD1	TGTGCCAGCAGGGAGACAGGGGGGGCCAACGTCCTGACTTTC	CASRETGGANVLTF
TRBV14	TRBJ2-5	few	TRBD2	TGTGCCAGCAGCCAGTTGGAGGGACTAGCGATGGGAGAGACCCAGTACTTC	CASSQLEGLAMGETQYF
TRBV6-2/TRBV6-3	TRBJ2-1	.	.	TGTGCCAGCAGTTTGCTATCGACAGACTACAATGAGCAGTTCTTC	CASSLLSTDYNEQFF
TRBV28	TRBJ1-3	.	.	TGTGCCAGCAGAGAACAGACAGGTAGTGGAAACACCATATATTTT	CASREQTGSGNTIYF
TRBV10-2	TRBJ2-1	.	TRBD1	TGCGCCAGCAGGGGGACAGGGATTCACAATGAGCAGTTCTTC	CASRGTGIHNEQFF
TRBV27	TRBJ1-2	.	TRBD1	TGTGCCAGCAGTCCCAGGACAGGAGGGTATGGCTACACCTTC	CASSPRTGGYGYTF
TRBV9	TRBJ2-2	.	.	TGTGCCAGCAGCGTCGGGACTGGGAACACCGGGGAGCTGTTTTTT	CASSVGTGNTGELFF
TRBV7-9	TRBJ1-5	.	.	TGTGCCAGCAGCACGCAGAACAATCAGCCCCAGCATTTT	CASSTQNNQPQHF
TRBV6-1	TRBJ2-4	.	.	TGTGCCAGCAGTGCCCTATGGACAGCCTTAGCCAAAAACATTCAGTACTTC	CASSALWTALAKNIQYF
TRBV5-5	TRBJ2-3	.	.	TGTGCCACCGGCCTAGGAGGTCCAGATACGCAGTATTTT	CATGLGGPDTQYF
TRBV2	TRBJ2-2	.	TRBD1	TGTGCCACCCGGGGACAGGGGGCGTTGACCGGGGAGCTGTTTTTT	CATRGQGALTGELFF
TRBV5-4	TRBJ1-6	.	.	TGTGCCAGCAGCTCTCGTGACAGACCTAATTCACCCCTCCACTTT	CASSSRDRPNSPLHF
TRBV10-3	TRBJ2-7	.	.	TGTGCCATCAACCGGGACATAGACTACGAGCAGTACTTC	CAINRDIDYEQYF
TRBV27	TRBJ1-3	many	.	TGTGCCAGCAGTTTTTCGAGGGGAAACACCATATATTTT	CASSFSRGNTIYF
TRBV7-6	TRBJ2-2	.	.	TGTGCCAGCAGCTTACTTGGGACACCAAACACCGGGGAGCTGTTTTTT	CASSLLGTPNTGELFF
TRBV7-3	TRBJ2-7	.	TRBD2	TGTGCCAGCAGCCAAGGGACTAGTGGTTACGAGCAGTACTTC	CASSQGTSGYEQYF
TRBV28	TRBJ2-7	once	.	TGTGCCAGCAGTTTTTTGTCAAGGGGGAACTACGAGCAGTACTTC	CASSFLSRGNYEQYF
TRBV6-5	TRBJ1-6	once	TRBD1	TGTGCCAGCAGTTCCGCAGGGGGAGATAATTCACCCCTCCACTTT	CASSSAGGDNSPLHF
TRBV5-5	TRBJ1-2	.	TRBD1	TGTGCCAGCAGCTCAGGGACAGGGGGTAGGGATGGCTACACCTTC	CASSSGTGGRDGYTF
TRBV7-2	TRBJ2-7	.	TRBD1	TGTGCCAGCAGCCCTGCCGGAGGACAGGGTCGCGAGCAGTACTTC	CASSPAGGQGREQYF
TRBV3-1/TRBV3-2	TRBJ2-3	.	TRBD2	TGTGCCAGCGGCCCTGCGGGAGCAGATACGCAGTATTTT	CASGPAGADTQYF
TRBV7-8	TRBJ2-5	.	TRBD2	TGTGCCAGCACTCCCAAGTCGCGGGAGGGCCGGTTTGGTCACCAAGAGACCCAGTACTTC	CASTPKSREGRFGHQETQYF
TRBV7-2	TRBJ1-6	.	.	TGTGCCAGCAGCGGAGGGCGGCCCCAACATTCACCCCTCCACTTT	CASSGGRPQHSPLHF
TRBV20-1	TRBJ1-2	.	TRBD1	TGCAGTTCAGGGGGCACTGGCTACACCTTC	CSSGGTGYTF
TRBV27	TRBJ2-2	.	TRBD1	TGTGCCAGCAGTTCGTGGGACAGGGGGCGCTCCGGGGAGCTGTTTTTT	CASSSWDRGRSGELFF
TRBV10-2	TRBJ2-1	.	.	TGCGCCAGCAGTGAGGGGGCTGCGGGGCACAATGAGCAGTTCTTC	CASSEGAAGHNEQFF
TRBV19	TRBJ1-5	once	.	TGTGCCAGTAGTATAATGCGGTCTATGGGCAGGGTGGGTTTGGAGCCCCAGCATTTT	CASSIMRSMGRVGLEPQHF